The 18 T cell receptor beta chains below were found in one sample sequenced in a study of T cell responses to AZD1222 COVID-19 vaccine. The method was immunoSEQ multiplex PCR; TCRdb's version includes in-frame clones alone and lacks a portion of them. The table records roughly 180,000 clones, about 90% of them present only once. The sequencing used peripheral blood, collected on day 0 of AZD1222 vaccination. The receptors were gathered from an adult in good health.

This chain links TRBV2 with TRBJ2-4; TRBD2 matches 8 bases. The CDR3 sequence is 18 residues long. The trim removed 3 bases at V and 0 bases at J, leaving 10 bases unmatched. The V gene's germline CDR1 is SNHLY and CDR2 FYNNEI. CDR3 in amino acids: CASSDWAGGPLAKNIQYF. The CDR3 nucleotides are TGTGCCAGCAGTGACTGGGCGGGGGGACCCCTAGCCAAAAACATTCAGTACTTC.

This clone was seen just once. The rearrangement uses TRBV28 and TRBJ1-1, with 7 bases fitting TRBD1. J was trimmed by 1 base and V by 6 bases; bases with no gene match: 5. The CDR3 covers 14 residues. CDR1 and CDR2 (germline): MDHEN, SYDVKM. CDR3 residues: CASRRTGQNTEAFF. CDR3 DNA sequence: TGTGCCAGCAGACGGACAGGACAGAACACTGAAGCTTTCTTT.

The J gene is TRBJ1-6, the V gene TRBV11-1, with TRBD1 as a possible D gene (5 bases). Trimming took off 1 base at V and 9 bases at J, with 13 bases between the two ends. The CDR3 sequence is 15 residues long. Looked up from germline, CDR1 is SGHAT and CDR2 is FQDESV (reference sequence). Here the CDR3 reads CASSLEEGSTSPLHF. In DNA form, the CDR3 reads TGTGCCAGCAGCTTAGAAGAGGGGTCGACTTCACCCCTCCACTTT.

This clone occurred once. The chain has TRBV24-1 and TRBJ2-2, with 9 bases identical to TRBD2. Germline assignment: CDR1 KGHDR and CDR2 SFDVKD. The V segment lost 5 bases and the J segment 1 base; nucleotides outside the gene matches: 1. The CDR3 totals 15 residues. The CDR3 here is CATSGLAENTGELFF. In DNA, the CDR3 is TGTGCCACCAGTGGACTAGCGGAGAACACCGGGGAGCTGTTTTTT.

The chain recombines TRBV24-1 with TRBJ2-6; maybe TRBD1 (5 bases). In germline, CDR1 is KGHDR, CDR2 SFDVKD. Trimming removed 2 bases from V and 4 bases from J, with 11 bases in between. This CDR3 is built from 16 residues. CDR3: CATSDSTGAGANVLTF. The CDR3 DNA reads TGTGCCACCAGTGATTCAACAGGAGCGGGGGCCAACGTCCTGACTTTC.

In regard to this clone: The junction differs from germline at one of its ends, possibly a read error. V usage is TRBV12-5 and J usage is TRBJ2-5, with a tentative D call TRBD1 (6 bases). Germline V CDR1 and CDR2: LGHNT, FRNRAP. This CDR3 spans 13 amino acids. The CDR3 region has the DNA TGTGCTAGTGGTCTCGGGACACAAGGGACCCAGTACTTC. Its translation: CASGLGTQGTQYF.

The rearrangement joins TRBV19 to TRBJ1-1; D perhaps matches TRBD1 (5 bases). This CDR3 has 13 amino acids. In germline, CDR1 is LNHDA, CDR2 SQIVND (reference sequence). Trimming removed 6 bases from V and 5 bases from J, with 13 bases in between. This CDR3 is CASRNSRETEAFF. For the CDR3, the DNA is TGTGCCAGTAGAAACAGCAGGGAAACTGAAGCTTTCTTT.

The CDR3 sequence is CASSPPGTEREKLFF. The CDR3 DNA is TGCGCCAGCAGCCCCCCCGGGACAGAAAGGGAAAAACTGTTTTTT. V and J are TRBV4-3 and TRBJ1-4; TRBD1 agrees at 7 bases. Looked up from germline, CDR1 is LGHNA and CDR2 is YSLEER. V shed 4 bases, J shed 8 bases, and the junction held 10 bases outside the gene matches. This CDR3 is built from 15 residues.

This rearrangement joins TRBV7-6 to TRBJ1-2, with D perhaps matching TRBD1 (5 bases). The V gene's germline CDR1 is SGHVS and CDR2 FNYEAQ. This CDR3 region has 14 residues. The V gene lost 5 bases and the J gene lost 4 bases, with 14 bases spanning the gap. DNA for the CDR3: TGTGCCAGCAGCCCGGACCTGGGGGGCTATGGCTACACCTTC. Translating it yields CASSPDLGGYGYTF.

This clone was recorded a few times. The chain uses TRBV5-1 and TRBJ2-1, with 9 nucleotides matching TRBD2. With 1 base clipped from V and 7 bases from J, the junction kept 12 bases outside the gene matches. The length of the CDR3 is 17 residues. The germline CDR1 and CDR2 sequences are SGHRS and YFSETQ. CDR3 sequence: CASSLKGSGRLGNEQFF. The CDR3 nucleotides read TGCGCCAGCAGCTTGAAGGGTAGCGGGAGATTGGGTAATGAGCAGTTCTTC.

The V call is TRBV27, the J call TRBJ2-1; tentatively, D is TRBD2 (6 bases). CDR1 and CDR2 from the germline V gene are MNHEY and SMNVEV (reference sequence). This CDR3 contains 14 residues. With 2 bases removed from V and 4 bases from J, the gap between germline ends came to 9 bases. The CDR3 DNA is TGTGCCAGCAGTTTAGGAGGGAAATACAATGAGCAGTTCTTC. Its protein is CASSLGGKYNEQFF.

CDR3 nucleotides: TGCGCCAGCAGCTACACTGCCCAGGGGGCTGGAGGGGCTAACTATGGCTACACCTTC. This gives the protein CASSYTAQGAGGANYGYTF. J is TRBJ1-2 and V is TRBV4-1; TRBD1 matches 8 bases. The length of the CDR3 is 19 residues. CDR1 MGHRA and CDR2 YSYEKL come from the germline V gene. The J segment lost 0 bases and the V segment lost 5 bases, leaving 17 bases of the junction unmatched.

This chain links TRBV19 with TRBJ1-5, with D possibly being TRBD1 (6 bases). This CDR3 spans 14 amino acids. Germline CDR1 LNHDA, CDR2 SQIVND (reference sequence). V lost 6 bases to trimming and J lost 5 bases, with 14 bases between them. The CDR3 nucleotides read TGTGCCAGTAGCCTTTTGCAGGGGCATCAGCCCCAGCATTTT. Encoded protein: CASSLLQGHQPQHF.

Of note for this clone: This sample includes further DNA sequences coding for the same CDR3. V is TRBV6-5 and J is TRBJ1-4; D perhaps matches TRBD1 (5 bases). Germline V gives CDR1 MNHEY, CDR2 SVGAGI. The CDR3 contains 13 residues. V was clipped by 5 bases and J by 5 bases, with 9 bases between them. The CDR3 DNA sequence: TGTGCCAGCAGTCGGGGGTTAAATGAAAAACTGTTTTTT. It encodes CASSRGLNEKLFF.

The CDR3 bases are TGTGCCAGCAGGTCCGCAGGGGGTCGATATACGCAGTATTTT. Translating gives CASRSAGGRYTQYF. This chain links TRBV28 with TRBJ2-3; 7 bases agree with TRBD1. The CDR3 consists of 14 residues. Germline CDR1 reads MDHEN; CDR2 reads SYDVKM. The V gene end was trimmed by 6 bases and the J gene end by 7 bases; junction bases not matched to a gene: 10.

Here the CDR3 reads CASSPEPNYGYTF. The DNA of the CDR3 is TGTGCCAGCAGCCCTGAGCCTAACTATGGCTACACCTTC. The chain couples TRBV5-4 to TRBJ1-2; D is undetermined. The V and J ends lost 4 bases and 0 bases respectively, with 7 bases between them. The CDR3 covers 13 residues. Germline V lookup: CDR1 SGHNT, CDR2 YYREEE (reference sequence).

V is TRBV4-2 and J is TRBJ2-3; possible D gene TRBD2, 5 bases. The CDR3 runs to 14 residues. V lost 1 base, J lost 5 bases, and 10 bases lay in between. CDR1 is LGHNA and CDR2 is YNFKEQ in the germline V gene. Written as DNA, the CDR3 is TGTGCCAGCAGCCAAGCTTGGGCGGGAGATACGCAGTATTTT. It translates to CASSQAWAGDTQYF.

The chain joins TRBV7-2 to TRBJ2-1; 8 bases are a match to TRBD2. Per germline, CDR1 SGHTA and CDR2 FQGNSA. The CDR3 has 17 residues. The J segment lost 4 bases and the V segment lost 3 bases, leaving 11 bases of the junction unmatched. The CDR3 loop is CASSLGTPGGPYNEQFF. The CDR3, as DNA: TGTGCCAGCAGCTTGGGAACGCCGGGGGGGCCATACAATGAGCAGTTCTTC.